This T cell receptor beta chain was identified in a study of CD8 T cells in Susac syndrome. Study-level findings and limits: Regarding the TCR sequencing and HLA analysis, the study admitted that a relatively small number of individuals were involved.

Reverse transcription of about 0.5 to 1 ug RNA used random hexamers. The immunoSEQ assay covered 54 Vbeta and 13 Jbeta segments for CDR3. TCRdb reprocessed the immunoSEQ multiplex PCR reads with MiXCR, giving one entry per CDR3 protein. The table lists over 350,000 distinct CDR3 sequences, 75% to 90% of them singletons. The CDR3 is 16 amino acids. With 7 bases removed from V and 7 bases from J, the gap between germline ends came to 22 bases. Germline lookup yields CDR1 SNHLY and CDR2 FYNNEI. Remarks on this clonotype: Antigen unknown.

Sequencing of TCR beta, carried out with a high-throughput approach, was applied to CD8+ and CD4+ T cells from the blood. Purification of the CD8+ and CD4+ T cells relied on negative isolation, and TEMRA cells underwent FACS enrichment. V gene TRBV2 combines with J gene TRBJ2-2; maybe TRBD2 (6 bases). The TCR sequence derives from a human donor with multiple sclerosis. Sequencing used CD8+ T cells from PBMCs. The CDR3 coding sequence is TGTGCCAGCAACCCGATGGAGGGTTTCTTCGGCGGGGAGCTGTTTTTT. Its translation: CASNPMEGFFGGELFF.